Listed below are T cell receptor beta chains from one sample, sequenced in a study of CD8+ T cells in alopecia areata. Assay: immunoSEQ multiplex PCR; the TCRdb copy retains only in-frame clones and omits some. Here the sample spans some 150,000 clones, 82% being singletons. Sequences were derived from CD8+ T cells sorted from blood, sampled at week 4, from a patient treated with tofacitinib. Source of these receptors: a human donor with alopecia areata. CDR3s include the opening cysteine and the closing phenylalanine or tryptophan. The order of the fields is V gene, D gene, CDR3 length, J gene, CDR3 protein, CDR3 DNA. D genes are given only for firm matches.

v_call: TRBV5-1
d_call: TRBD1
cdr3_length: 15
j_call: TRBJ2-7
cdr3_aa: CASRPGQGPAYEQYF
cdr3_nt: TGCGCCAGCAGACCAGGACAGGGGCCCGCCTACGAGCAGTACTTC

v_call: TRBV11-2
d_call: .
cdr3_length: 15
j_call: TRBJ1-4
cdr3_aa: CASSSDPRDQEKLFF
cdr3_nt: TGTGCCAGCAGCTCCGACCCCCGGGATCAGGAAAAACTGTTTTTT

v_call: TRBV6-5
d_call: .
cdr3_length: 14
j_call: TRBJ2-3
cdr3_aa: CASSFLSDTDTQYF
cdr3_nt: TGTGCCAGCAGTTTTTTATCGGACACAGATACGCAGTATTTT

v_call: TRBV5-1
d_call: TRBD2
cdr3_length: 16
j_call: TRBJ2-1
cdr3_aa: CASSPPPGLAGNEQFF
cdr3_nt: TGCGCCAGCAGCCCCCCCCCGGGACTAGCGGGGAATGAGCAGTTCTTC

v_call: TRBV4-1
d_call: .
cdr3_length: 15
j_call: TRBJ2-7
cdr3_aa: CASSQEGRASYEQYF
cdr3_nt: TGCGCCAGCAGCCAAGAGGGACGGGCCTCCTACGAGCAGTACTTC

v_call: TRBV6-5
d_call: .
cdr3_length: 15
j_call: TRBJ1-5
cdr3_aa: CATTPSRVGNQPQHF
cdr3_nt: TGTGCCACCACCCCCTCCAGGGTAGGCAATCAGCCCCAGCATTTT

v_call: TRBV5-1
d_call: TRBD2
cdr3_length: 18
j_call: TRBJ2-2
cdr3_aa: CASSLALAGGLDTGELFF
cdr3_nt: TGCGCCAGCAGCTTGGCCCTAGCGGGGGGCCTAGACACCGGGGAGCTGTTTTTT

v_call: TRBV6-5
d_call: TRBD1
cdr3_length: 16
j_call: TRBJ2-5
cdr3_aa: CASSFSGTGPSETQYF
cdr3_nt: TGTGCCAGCAGTTTCTCAGGGACAGGGCCGTCGGAGACCCAGTACTTC

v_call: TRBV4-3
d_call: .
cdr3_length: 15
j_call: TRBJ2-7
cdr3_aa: CASSQDGGAGYEQYF
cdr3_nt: TGCGCCAGCAGCCAAGATGGAGGGGCCGGCTACGAGCAGTACTTC

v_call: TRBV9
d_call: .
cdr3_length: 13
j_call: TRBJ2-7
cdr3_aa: CASSVGWDYEQYF
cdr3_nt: TGTGCCAGCAGCGTAGGGTGGGACTACGAGCAGTACTTC

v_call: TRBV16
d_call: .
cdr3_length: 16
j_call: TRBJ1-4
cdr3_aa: CASSYLTGATNEKLFF
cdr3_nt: TGTGCCAGCAGCTACCTCACCGGGGCAACTAATGAAAAACTGTTTTTT

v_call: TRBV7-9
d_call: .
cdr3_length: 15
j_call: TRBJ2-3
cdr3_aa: CASSDPGLPTDTQYF
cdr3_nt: TGTGCCAGCAGTGATCCGGGACTTCCCACAGATACGCAGTATTTT

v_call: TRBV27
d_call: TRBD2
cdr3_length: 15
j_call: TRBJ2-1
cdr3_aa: CASSFSGGPYNEQFF
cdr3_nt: TGTGCCAGCAGTTTCAGCGGGGGGCCCTACAATGAGCAGTTCTTC

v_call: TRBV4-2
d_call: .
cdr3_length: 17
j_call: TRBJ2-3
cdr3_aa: CASSLGVALGTTDTQYF
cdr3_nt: TGTGCCAGCAGCTTAGGGGTGGCACTAGGAACCACAGATACGCAGTATTTT

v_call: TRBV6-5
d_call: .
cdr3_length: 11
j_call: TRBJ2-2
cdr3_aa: CASQESGELFF
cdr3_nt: TGTGCCAGCCAGGAGTCGGGGGAGCTGTTTTTT